Below, 16 T cell receptor beta chains from the same sample are listed, as sequenced in a study of blood T cell repertoires in COVID-19. Here immunoSEQ multiplex PCR was the method, and the copy in TCRdb shows in-frame clones only, minus some. This repertoire shows around 230,000 clones, around 88% found once; its top ten account for roughly 2.5%. The specimen was PBMCs or T cells enriched from blood (not recorded which). The receptors stem from a woman aged 40 to 50 with acute COVID-19.

The rearrangement joins TRBV4-1 to TRBJ2-3, with TRBD2 as a possible D gene (5 bases). This CDR3 contains 16 residues. In germline, CDR1 is MGHRA, CDR2 YSYEKL. The ends were cut back, 4 bases at V and 0 bases at J, with 14 bases in the middle. CDR3 sequence reads: CASSPGVGGSTDTQYF. The CDR3 DNA follows: TGCGCCAGCAGCCCCGGGGTCGGCGGGAGCACAGATACGCAGTATTTT.

The genes are TRBV30 and TRBJ1-6, with 7 bases lining up with TRBD1. The CDR3 consists of 16 residues. V lost 3 bases and J lost 1; bases outside the gene matches: 6. Looked up from germline, CDR1 is GTSNPN and CDR2 is SVGIG (reference sequence). The CDR3 DNA sequence: TGTGCCTGGAGACACAGGGGACGGTCCTATAATTCACCCCTCCACTTT. This gives the protein CAWRHRGRSYNSPLHF.

The genes are TRBV12-3 or TRBV12-4 and TRBJ2-5, with unresolved D. This CDR3 spans 11 amino acids. V was trimmed by 3 bases and J by 5 bases, leaving 4 bases between them. As DNA, the CDR3 is TGTGCCAGCAGTTTTGCGGAGACCCAGTACTTC. Its translation: CASSFAETQYF.

The chain recombines TRBV6-5 with TRBJ2-1; 7 positions match TRBD2. Germline loops: CDR1 MNHEY, CDR2 SVGAGI. This CDR3 spans 14 amino acids. V gave up 8 bases and J gave up 5 bases; unmatched junction bases: 9. The CDR3 region has the DNA TGTGCCAGCGTGAGCGGGAATGTCAACAATGAGCAGTTCTTC. Translating it yields CASVSGNVNNEQFF.

The chain links TRBV24-1 to TRBJ2-3; a weak D match, TRBD2 (6 bases). The germline gives CDR1 KGHDR, CDR2 SFDVKD. V gave up 2 bases and J gave up 2 bases, with 10 bases separating them. The CDR3 is 15 amino acids. In DNA form, the CDR3 reads TGTGCCACCAGTGATTGGGGACTTACCACAGATACGCAGTATTTT. Encoded protein: CATSDWGLTTDTQYF.

CDR3: CASSPIPGLAGGIGSYNEQFF. CDR3 nucleotide sequence: TGTGCCAGCAGTCCAATACCGGGACTAGCGGGAGGGATAGGCTCCTACAATGAGCAGTTCTTC. The chain links TRBV6-6 to TRBJ2-1, with TRBD2 matching over 16 bases. The CDR3 is 21 amino acids. Germline V gene sequence: CDR1 MNHNY, CDR2 SVGAGI (reference sequence). With 5 bases clipped from V and 0 bases from J, the junction kept 13 bases outside the gene matches.

This sequence joins TRBV20-1 and TRBJ1-5; 8 positions match TRBD1. This CDR3 spans 17 amino acids. Trimming cost V 3 bases and J 2 bases; bases outside gene matches: 12. CDR1 is DFQATT and CDR2 is SNEGSKA in the germline V gene (reference sequence). CDR3 in DNA: TGCAGTGCTAGTCCCCTCCTCAGGGGGCGCGGCAATCAGCCCCAGCATTTT. Translation: CSASPLLRGRGNQPQHF.

This chain connects TRBV5-6 to TRBJ2-1; perhaps TRBD1 as D (6 bases). The CDR3 sequence is 15 residues long. Trimming left V 1 base short and J 4 bases short, with 12 bases between. Germline CDR1 SGHDT, CDR2 YYEEEE. The DNA for the CDR3 is TGTGCCAGCAGCTTGAGTGCTAGGGGGTACAATGAGCAGTTCTTC. Protein sequence: CASSLSARGYNEQFF.

The chain recombines TRBV6-1 with TRBJ1-3; no definite D call. V was pared by 1 base and J by 0 bases, with 7 bases between. The CDR3 has 15 amino acids. Germline V gives CDR1 MNHNS, CDR2 SASEGT. The CDR3 is CASSEELYSGNTIYF. The CDR3 nucleotides are TGTGCCAGCAGTGAAGAGCTCTACTCTGGAAACACCATATATTTT.

The chain joins TRBV5-1 to TRBJ1-1; D not resolved. V was shortened by 2 bases and J by 0 bases, with 11 bases between the two germline ends. This CDR3 contains 15 residues. Looked up from germline, CDR1 is SGHRS and CDR2 is YFSETQ. The CDR3 protein is CASSFGEGLNTEAFF. The CDR3 DNA follows: TGCGCCAGCAGCTTCGGGGAGGGTTTGAACACTGAAGCTTTCTTT.

The chain combines TRBV9 with TRBJ2-3; D may be TRBD2 (6 bases). This CDR3 contains 16 residues. Germline V gene lookup returns CDR1 SGDLS and CDR2 YYNGEE. The V end was cut by 5 bases, the J end by 0 bases, with 16 bases between. CDR3 nucleotides: TGTGCCAGCAGGAGCGGGCGGATCTTGAGCACAGATACGCAGTATTTT. Amino acid sequence: CASRSGRILSTDTQYF.

CDR3 sequence (DNA): TGTGCCAGCAGTGAACGACTAGCGGGGGGTTGGGAAGAGACCCAGTACTTC. Its translation is CASSERLAGGWEETQYF. This rearrangement joins TRBV2 to TRBJ2-5; 13 bases agree with TRBD2. In germline, CDR1 is SNHLY, CDR2 FYNNEI. J lost 3 bases, V lost 2 bases, and 6 bases had no gene match. The CDR3 is 17 residues long.

The rearrangement uses TRBV5-4 and TRBJ2-1; 8 bases fit TRBD2. V lost 4 bases and J lost 0; bases outside the gene matches: 6. Germline values: CDR1 SGHNT, CDR2 YYREEE (reference sequence). The CDR3 is made up of 16 amino acids. The DNA of the CDR3 is TGTGCCAGCAGCCCAGCGGGGGCACTCTCCTACAATGAGCAGTTCTTC. Amino acid sequence: CASSPAGALSYNEQFF.

The rearrangement joins TRBV27 to TRBJ1-1; TRBD1 is a possible D gene (5 bases). CDR1 and CDR2 (germline): MNHEY, SMNVEV (reference sequence). CDR3 length equals 13 residues. Between the trimmed V and J ends, which lost 3 bases and 3 bases, there was a span of 8 bases. The CDR3: CASSFWGDTEAFF. In DNA form, the CDR3 reads TGTGCCAGCAGTTTTTGGGGCGACACTGAAGCTTTCTTT.

The V and J genes are TRBV10-3 and TRBJ1-3; D is ambiguous. The CDR3 length is 16 residues. Between the trimmed V and J ends, which lost 2 bases and 3 bases, there was a span of 14 bases. CDR1 is ENHRY, CDR2 SYGVKD, per germline. Here the CDR3 reads CAISERRSTVGNTIYF. In DNA form, the CDR3 reads TGTGCCATCAGTGAGAGGCGGAGCACTGTTGGAAACACCATATATTTT.

The chain uses TRBV7-8 and TRBJ2-1, with TRBD2 identical over 8 bases. Looked up from germline, CDR1 is SGHVS and CDR2 is FQNEAQ. This CDR3 spans 15 amino acids. Trimming cost V 2 bases and J 5 bases; bases outside gene matches: 5. The CDR3 here is CASSLTSGSNNEQFF. DNA of the CDR3: TGTGCCAGCAGCTTAACTAGCGGAAGTAACAATGAGCAGTTCTTC.